This T cell receptor beta chain appears in the sequencing data of a study of cytomegalovirus exposure and HLA in healthy donors. Study summary: Roughly 170 million T cells yielded more than 90 million unique TCR beta sequences in earlier analysis. Unique TCRs numbering around 80 million, obtained from HLA-typed donors, made up an early data release.

60 Vbeta and 13 Jbeta primers were used in PCR. Assay used: immunoSEQ multiplex PCR; TCRdb lists only in-frame clones, some missing. The sample has roughly 120,000 clones; about 80% are singletons. Broader study findings: CMV serostatus was the sole immune exposure information available. It is likely that the observed cluster of highly shared sequence variants was a sequencing artifact.

The table lists this clone with a few counts. The antigen is not known. This CDR3 has 16 residues. Trimming left V 2 bases short and J 6 bases short, with 17 bases between. Germline assignment: CDR1 MNHNS and CDR2 SASEGT. The sample taken for sequencing was PBMCs. The V and J genes are TRBV6-1 and TRBJ1-5, with a weak D call TRBD1 (6 bases). This receptor was identified in a woman aged 55-70 years in good health and CMV-seropositive. Written as DNA, the CDR3 is TGTGCCAGCAGTGAATTGAGCGGCAGGGGCGGTCAGCCCCAGCATTTT. It encodes CASSELSGRGGQPQHF.